This TCR beta chain was recovered during a study of cytomegalovirus exposure and HLA in healthy donors. Study context: Genetic ancestry analysis placed 81% of the 398 donors that were genotyped in the Caucasian-associated cluster.

It was with 60 Vbeta and 13 Jbeta primers that the PCR ran. Only in-frame clones appear in the TCRdb table, and some are missing; sequencing was by immunoSEQ multiplex PCR. Seen here are about 200,000 clones, approximately 86% observed once, and the top ten hold around 0.31%. Study outcomes and limitations: Differences between HLA loci emerged in a later analysis of TCR association rates, with DRB1 most and HLA-C fewest.

For this clone: Its antigen is currently unknown.

The sequence was obtained from a woman aged 25 to 39 in good health and CMV-seronegative. The sequenced sample consisted of PBMCs.

In DNA, the CDR3 is TGTGCCAGCAGTTCCGGGAATGGCTACACCTTC. It encodes CASSSGNGYTF. This chain links TRBV6-6 with TRBJ1-2; no clear D. CDR1 is MNHNY, CDR2 SVGAGI, per germline (reference sequence). The CDR3 extends over 11 amino acids. The V end lost 4 bases, the J end lost 6 bases, and 6 bases lay between the germline ends.